The clone carrying this T cell receptor beta chain was counted between two and nine times. Its specificity is unknown. These data are taken from a study of beta chain features in type 1 diabetes. Study-wide points: Patients' naive, central memory and regulatory TCRB repertoires appeared more alike than those of healthy donors. Across all four CD4+ subsets, people with type 1 diabetes showed modestly shorter TCRB CDR3s.

The authors reverse transcribed all of the isolated RNA, so sequencing captured expressed TCRB transcripts. Deep immunoSEQ sequencing covered naive, central memory and regulatory T cell samples. The protocol was immunoSEQ multiplex PCR, while the TCRdb copy is restricted to in-frame clones and leaves out a portion. This table holds about 70,000 clones, about 50% found once. V was clipped by 5 bases and J by 6 bases; unmatched bases: 8. This CDR3 spans 15 amino acids. Germline V gene data show CDR1 as SEHNR and CDR2 as FQNEAQ (reference sequence). Purities over 98% were achieved in all sorted populations.

The clonotype originates from a man aged 30 to 45 with type 1 diabetes. The chain combines TRBV7-9 with TRBJ1-1; 11 bases are shared with TRBD1. The sample taken for sequencing was central memory CD4+ T cells from blood. The CDR3 loop reads CASSSGQGAFSEAFF. DNA of the CDR3: TGTGCCAGCAGCAGCGGACAGGGGGCTTTTTCTGAAGCTTTCTTT.